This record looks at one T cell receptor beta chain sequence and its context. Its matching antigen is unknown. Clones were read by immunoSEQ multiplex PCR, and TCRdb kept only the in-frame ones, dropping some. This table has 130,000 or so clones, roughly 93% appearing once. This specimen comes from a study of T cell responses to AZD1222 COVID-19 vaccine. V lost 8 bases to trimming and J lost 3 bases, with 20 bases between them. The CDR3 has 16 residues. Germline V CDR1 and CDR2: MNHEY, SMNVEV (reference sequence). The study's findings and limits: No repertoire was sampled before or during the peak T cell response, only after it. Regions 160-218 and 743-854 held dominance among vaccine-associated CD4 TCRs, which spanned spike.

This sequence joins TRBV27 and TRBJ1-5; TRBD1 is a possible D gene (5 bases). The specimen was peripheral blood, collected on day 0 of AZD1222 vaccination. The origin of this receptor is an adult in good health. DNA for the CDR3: TGTGCCAGCGGGAAAGTGGGCCAGGGACTCAATCAGCCCCAGCATTTT. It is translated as CASGKVGQGLNQPQHF.